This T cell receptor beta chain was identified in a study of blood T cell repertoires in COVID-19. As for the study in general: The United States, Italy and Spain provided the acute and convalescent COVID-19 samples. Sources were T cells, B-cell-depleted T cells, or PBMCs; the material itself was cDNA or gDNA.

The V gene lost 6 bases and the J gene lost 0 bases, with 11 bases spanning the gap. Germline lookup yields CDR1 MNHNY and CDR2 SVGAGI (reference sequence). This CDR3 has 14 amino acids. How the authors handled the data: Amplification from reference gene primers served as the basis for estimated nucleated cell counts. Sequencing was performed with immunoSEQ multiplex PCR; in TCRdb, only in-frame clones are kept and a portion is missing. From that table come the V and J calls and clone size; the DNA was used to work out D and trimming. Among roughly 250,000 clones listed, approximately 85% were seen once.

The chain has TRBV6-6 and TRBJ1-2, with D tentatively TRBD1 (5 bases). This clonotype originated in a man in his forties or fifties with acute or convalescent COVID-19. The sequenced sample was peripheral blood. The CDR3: CASRDSYSNYGYTF. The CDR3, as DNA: TGTGCCAGCAGAGACAGTTATTCTAACTATGGCTACACCTTC.